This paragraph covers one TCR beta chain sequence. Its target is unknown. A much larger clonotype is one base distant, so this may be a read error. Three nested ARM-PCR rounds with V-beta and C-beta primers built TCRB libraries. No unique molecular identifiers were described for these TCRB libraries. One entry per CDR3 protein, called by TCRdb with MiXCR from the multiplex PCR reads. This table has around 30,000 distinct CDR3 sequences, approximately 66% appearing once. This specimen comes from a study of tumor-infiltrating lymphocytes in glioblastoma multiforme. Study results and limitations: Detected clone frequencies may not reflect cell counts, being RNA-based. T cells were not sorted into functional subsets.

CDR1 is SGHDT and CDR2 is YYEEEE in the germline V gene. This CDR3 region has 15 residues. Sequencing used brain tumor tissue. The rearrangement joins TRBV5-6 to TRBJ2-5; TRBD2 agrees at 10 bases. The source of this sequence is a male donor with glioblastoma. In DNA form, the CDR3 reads TGTGCCAGCAGCCAATTAGCGGGAGGTCGAGAGATCCAGTACTTC. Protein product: CASSQLAGGREIQYF.